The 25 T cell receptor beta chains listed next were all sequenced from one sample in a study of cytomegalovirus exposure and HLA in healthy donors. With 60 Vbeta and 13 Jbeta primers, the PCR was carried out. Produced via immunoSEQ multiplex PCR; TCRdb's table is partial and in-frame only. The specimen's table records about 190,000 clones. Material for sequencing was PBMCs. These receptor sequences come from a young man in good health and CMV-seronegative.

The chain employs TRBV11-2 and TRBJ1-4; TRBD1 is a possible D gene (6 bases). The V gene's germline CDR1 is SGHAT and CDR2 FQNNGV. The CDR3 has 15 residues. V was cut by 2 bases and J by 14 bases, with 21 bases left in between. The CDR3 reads CASSLPSRGFGQLFF. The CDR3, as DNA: TGTGCCAGCAGCTTACCGTCCAGGGGTTTTGGGCAGCTGTTTTTT.

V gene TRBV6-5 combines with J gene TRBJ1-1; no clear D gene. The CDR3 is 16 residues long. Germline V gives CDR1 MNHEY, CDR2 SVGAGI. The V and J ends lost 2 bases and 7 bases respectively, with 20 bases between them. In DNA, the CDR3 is TGTGCCAGCAGTTACGTGAGCCCACTCCGAGGTAGTGAAGCTTTCTTT. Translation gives CASSYVSPLRGSEAFF.

The CDR3 DNA is TGTGCCAGTAGAAAGATGGCCGGGCGGGGATATAGCACAGATACGCAGTATTTT. Translated, it gives CASRKMAGRGYSTDTQYF. The V gene is TRBV14, the J gene TRBJ2-3; a possible D gene is TRBD2 (6 bases). V was pared by 9 bases and J by 0 bases, with 25 bases between. The V gene's germline CDR1 is SGHDN and CDR2 FVKESK. The CDR3 spans 18 residues.

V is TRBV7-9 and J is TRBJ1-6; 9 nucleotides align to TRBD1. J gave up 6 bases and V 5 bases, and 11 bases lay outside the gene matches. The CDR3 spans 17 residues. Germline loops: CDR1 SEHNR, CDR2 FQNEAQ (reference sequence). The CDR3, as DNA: TGTGCCAGCAGCCCCGGACAGGGGCCGACTATTAATTCACCCCTCCACTTT. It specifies CASSPGQGPTINSPLHF.

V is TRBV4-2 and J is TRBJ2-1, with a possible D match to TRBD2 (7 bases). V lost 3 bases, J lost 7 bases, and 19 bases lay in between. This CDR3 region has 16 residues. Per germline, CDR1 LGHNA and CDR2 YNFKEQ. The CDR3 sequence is CASSHLSMGGANEQFF. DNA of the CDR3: TGTGCCAGCAGCCATCTCTCGATGGGGGGGGCGAATGAGCAGTTCTTC.

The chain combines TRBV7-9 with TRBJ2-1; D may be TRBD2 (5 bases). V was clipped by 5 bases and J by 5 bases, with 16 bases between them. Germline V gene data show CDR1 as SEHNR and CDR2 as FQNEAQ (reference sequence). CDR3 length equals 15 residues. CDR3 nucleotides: TGTGCCAGCAGCCCCTTCGGACTCCGGAACAATGAGCAGTTCTTC. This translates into CASSPFGLRNNEQFF.

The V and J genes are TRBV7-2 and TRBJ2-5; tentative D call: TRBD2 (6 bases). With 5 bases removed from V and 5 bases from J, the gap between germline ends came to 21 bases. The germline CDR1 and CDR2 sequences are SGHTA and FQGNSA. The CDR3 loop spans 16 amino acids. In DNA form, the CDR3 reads TGTGCCAGCAGCACCGGATTTGCGGGGCGTACGGAGACCCAGTACTTC. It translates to CASSTGFAGRTETQYF.

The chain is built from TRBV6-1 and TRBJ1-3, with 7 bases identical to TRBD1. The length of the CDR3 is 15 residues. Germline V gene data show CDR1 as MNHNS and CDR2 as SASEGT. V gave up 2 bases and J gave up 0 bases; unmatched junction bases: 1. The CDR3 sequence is CASSERDSSGNTIYF. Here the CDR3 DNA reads TGTGCCAGCAGTGAAAGGGACAGCTCTGGAAACACCATATATTTT.

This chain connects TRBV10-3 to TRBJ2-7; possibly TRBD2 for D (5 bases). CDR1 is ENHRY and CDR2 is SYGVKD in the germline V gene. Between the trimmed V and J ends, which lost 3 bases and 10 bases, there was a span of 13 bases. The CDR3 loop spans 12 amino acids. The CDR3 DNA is TGTGCCATCAGTGATCATACCGGGGATCAGTACTTC. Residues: CAISDHTGDQYF.

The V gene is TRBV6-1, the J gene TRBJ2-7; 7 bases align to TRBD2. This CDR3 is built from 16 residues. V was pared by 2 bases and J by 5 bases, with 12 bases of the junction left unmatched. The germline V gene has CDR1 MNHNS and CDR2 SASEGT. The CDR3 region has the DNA TGTGCCAGCAGTGAATTCGTTTGGGAGGGTATGGACGAGCAGTACTTC. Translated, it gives CASSEFVWEGMDEQYF.

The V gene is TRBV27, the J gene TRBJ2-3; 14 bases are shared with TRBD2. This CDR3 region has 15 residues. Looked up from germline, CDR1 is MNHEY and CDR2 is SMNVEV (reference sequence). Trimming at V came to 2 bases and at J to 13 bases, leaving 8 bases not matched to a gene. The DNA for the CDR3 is TGTGCCAGCAGTTTAGCCGGGACTAGCGGGAGTCGAGAGTATTTT. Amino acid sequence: CASSLAGTSGSREYF.

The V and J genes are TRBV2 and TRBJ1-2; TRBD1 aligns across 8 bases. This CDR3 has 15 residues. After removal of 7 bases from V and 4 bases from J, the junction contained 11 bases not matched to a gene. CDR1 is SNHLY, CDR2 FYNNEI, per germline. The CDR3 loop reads CASIFRGQGLYGYTF. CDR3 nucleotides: TGTGCCAGCATCTTTCGAGGACAGGGACTCTATGGCTACACCTTC. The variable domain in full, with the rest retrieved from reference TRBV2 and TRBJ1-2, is EPEVTQTPSHQVTQMGQEVILRCVPISNHLYFYWYRQILGQKVEFLVSFYNNEISEKSEIFDDQFSVERPDGSNFTLKIRSTKLEDSAMYFCASIFRGQGLYGYTFGSGTRLTVV.

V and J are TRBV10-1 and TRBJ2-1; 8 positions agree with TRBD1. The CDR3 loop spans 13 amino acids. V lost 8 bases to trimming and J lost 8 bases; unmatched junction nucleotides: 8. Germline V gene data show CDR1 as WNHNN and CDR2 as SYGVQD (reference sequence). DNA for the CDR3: TGCGCCAGCTCAAGGACAGGGTCGGATGAGCAGTTCTTC. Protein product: CASSRTGSDEQFF.

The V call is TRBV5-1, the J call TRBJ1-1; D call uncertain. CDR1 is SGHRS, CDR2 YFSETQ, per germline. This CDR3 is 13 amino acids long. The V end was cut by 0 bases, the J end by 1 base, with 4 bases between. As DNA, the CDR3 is TGCGCCAGCAGCTTGGCATCGAACACTGAAGCTTTCTTT. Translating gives CASSLASNTEAFF.

CDR3 DNA sequence: TGTGCCAGCAGCTGGACAGCGAACACCGGGGAGCTGTTTTTT. This gives the protein CASSWTANTGELFF. This chain connects TRBV5-6 to TRBJ2-2; D is perhaps TRBD1 (6 bases). Trimming cost V 3 bases and J 0 bases, with 6 bases left between them. From germline, CDR1 is SGHDT and CDR2 YYEEEE. CDR3 length: 14 residues.

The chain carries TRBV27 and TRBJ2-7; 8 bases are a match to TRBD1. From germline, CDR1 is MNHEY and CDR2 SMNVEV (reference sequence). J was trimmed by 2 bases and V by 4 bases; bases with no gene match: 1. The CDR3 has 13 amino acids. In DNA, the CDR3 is TGTGCCAGCAGTTGGACAGGGACCTACGAGCAGTACTTC. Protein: CASSWTGTYEQYF.

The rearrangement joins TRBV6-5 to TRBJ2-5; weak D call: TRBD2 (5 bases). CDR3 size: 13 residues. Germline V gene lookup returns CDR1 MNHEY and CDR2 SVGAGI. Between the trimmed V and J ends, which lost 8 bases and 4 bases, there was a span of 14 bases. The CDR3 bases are TGTGCCAGCTCCATACGGGGTACAGAGACCCAGTACTTC. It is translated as CASSIRGTETQYF.

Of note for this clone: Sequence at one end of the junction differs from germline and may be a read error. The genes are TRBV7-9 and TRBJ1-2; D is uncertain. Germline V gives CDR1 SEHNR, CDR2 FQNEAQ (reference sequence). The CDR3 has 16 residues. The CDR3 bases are TGTGCCAGCAGCATTACTGCCGGGTCCCTCTTTTATGGCTGCACCTTC. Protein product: CASSITAGSLFYGCTF.

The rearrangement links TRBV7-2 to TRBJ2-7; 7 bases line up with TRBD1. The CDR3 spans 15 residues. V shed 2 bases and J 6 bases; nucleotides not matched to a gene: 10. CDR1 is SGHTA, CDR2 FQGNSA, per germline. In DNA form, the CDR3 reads TGTGCCAGCAGCTTAATAGGGGCCAGGGGGTGCGAGCAGTACTTC. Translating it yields CASSLIGARGCEQYF.

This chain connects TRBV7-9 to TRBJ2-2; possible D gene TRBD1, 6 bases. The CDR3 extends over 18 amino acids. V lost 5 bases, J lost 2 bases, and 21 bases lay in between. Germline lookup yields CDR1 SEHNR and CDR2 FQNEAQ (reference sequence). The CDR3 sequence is CASSPGGHISLNTGELFF. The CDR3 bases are TGTGCCAGCAGCCCTGGGGGCCACATCTCACTAAACACCGGGGAGCTGTTTTTT.

The CDR3 protein is CASSRQNSGSEQYF. The CDR3 DNA reads as TGTGCCAGCAGCCGACAAAACAGCGGGAGTGAGCAGTACTTC. The J gene is TRBJ2-7, the V gene TRBV11-3; the match to TRBD2 covers 8 bases. The CDR3 contains 14 residues. With 5 bases clipped from V and 7 bases from J, the junction kept 10 bases outside the gene matches. Germline V gives CDR1 SGHNT, CDR2 YENEEA.

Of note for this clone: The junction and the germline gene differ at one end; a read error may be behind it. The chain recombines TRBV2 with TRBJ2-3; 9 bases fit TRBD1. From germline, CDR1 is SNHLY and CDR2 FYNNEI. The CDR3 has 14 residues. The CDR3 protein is CVSSDRGASDTQYF. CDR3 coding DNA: TGTGTCAGCAGTGACAGGGGGGCATCAGATACGCAGTATTTT.

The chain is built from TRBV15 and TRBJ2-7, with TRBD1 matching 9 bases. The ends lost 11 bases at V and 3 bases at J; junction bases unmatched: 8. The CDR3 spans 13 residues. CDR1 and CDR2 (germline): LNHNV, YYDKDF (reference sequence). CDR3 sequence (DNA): TGTGCCGCCAAAACAGGGGGCGGCTACGAGCAGTACTTC. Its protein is CAAKTGGGYEQYF.

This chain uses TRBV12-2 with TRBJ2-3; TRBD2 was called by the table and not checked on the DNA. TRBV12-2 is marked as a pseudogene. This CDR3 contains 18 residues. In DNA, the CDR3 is TGTGCAAGTCGCTTAGCTCTCTCCCAGCGGGGGGGGACAGATACGCAGTATTTT. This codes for CASRLALSQRGGTDTQYF.

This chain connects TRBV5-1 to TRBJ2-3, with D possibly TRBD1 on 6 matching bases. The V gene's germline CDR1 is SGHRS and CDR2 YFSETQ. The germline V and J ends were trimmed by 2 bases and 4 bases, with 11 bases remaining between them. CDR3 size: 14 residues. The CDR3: CASSLGAGADTQYF. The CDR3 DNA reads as TGCGCCAGCAGCTTAGGGGCAGGGGCAGATACGCAGTATTTT.